The rows below give T cell receptor beta chains drawn from one sample of a study of CD8 T cells in ankylosing spondylitis. TCRdb processed the 5' RACE reads anew with MiXCR; each CDR3 protein has one entry. The sample lists under 150,000 distinct CDR3 sequences; roughly 13% were seen once. Sequences were obtained from blood, either unsorted or a sorted T cell fraction (not recorded which). The receptor source for this set is a female donor with ankylosing spondylitis or in good health (not recorded which). Both conserved end residues are trimmed from each CDR3.

J gene: TRBJ1-1
V gene: TRBV4-2
CDR3 protein: ASSQGGNTEAF

J gene: TRBJ2-3
V gene: TRBV7-6
CDR3 protein: ASSSLAEYSTDTQY

J gene: TRBJ2-3
V gene: TRBV3-1
CDR3 protein: ASGIAATKEFTDTQY

J gene: TRBJ2-2
V gene: TRBV4-1
CDR3 protein: ASSRRSAPRNGELF

J gene: TRBJ2-2
V gene: TRBV7-9
CDR3 protein: ASSLASLAGTGELF

J gene: TRBJ1-2
V gene: TRBV6-5
CDR3 protein: ASSYEGEYGYT

J gene: TRBJ1-4
V gene: TRBV20-1
CDR3 protein: CARDWGGGNEKLF

J gene: TRBJ1-3
V gene: TRBV20-1
CDR3 protein: SARDGPGSGNTIY

J gene: TRBJ2-3
V gene: TRBV20-1
CDR3 protein: SASGGAAGELTDTQY

J gene: TRBJ1-2
V gene: TRBV20-1
CDR3 protein: SARDPPGQGNYGYT

J gene: TRBJ2-3
V gene: TRBV15
CDR3 protein: ATSRETGASDTQY

J gene: TRBJ2-7
V gene: TRBV12-3/TRBV12-4
CDR3 protein: ASSPDSPFTYEQY

J gene: TRBJ2-1
V gene: TRBV20-1
CDR3 protein: SAARGSNEQF

J gene: TRBJ2-1
V gene: TRBV20-1
CDR3 protein: SASGLAAGYNEQF

J gene: TRBJ1-2
V gene: TRBV5-1
CDR3 protein: ASSFWQLPNYGYT

J gene: TRBJ1-5
V gene: TRBV7-8
CDR3 protein: ASSLMSGLQVQPQH

J gene: TRBJ1-2
V gene: TRBV12-3/TRBV12-4
CDR3 protein: ASSANSGGYT

J gene: TRBJ2-5
V gene: TRBV12-3/TRBV12-4
CDR3 protein: ASSFPQGYRAQY

J gene: TRBJ1-6
V gene: TRBV20-1
CDR3 protein: SASRQSGSSPLH

J gene: TRBJ1-1
V gene: TRBV20-1
CDR3 protein: SAQEGGNPEAF

J gene: TRBJ2-1
V gene: TRBV27
CDR3 protein: ASSATGGAYNEQF

J gene: TRBJ2-2
V gene: TRBV4-1
CDR3 protein: ASSLGGHREYPGELF

J gene: TRBJ1-5
V gene: TRBV4-1
CDR3 protein: ASSQETRGPQH

J gene: TRBJ1-4
V gene: TRBV27
CDR3 protein: ASSLYGEKLF

J gene: TRBJ2-7
V gene: TRBV12-3/TRBV12-4
CDR3 protein: ASSFGGGLNEQY

J gene: TRBJ2-1
V gene: TRBV20-1
CDR3 protein: SARDTRGSSYNEQF

J gene: TRBJ2-1
V gene: TRBV3-1
CDR3 protein: ASSQDAAYNEQF

J gene: TRBJ2-2
V gene: TRBV5-1
CDR3 protein: ASALWESGELF

J gene: TRBJ2-7
V gene: TRBV6-1
CDR3 protein: ASRQMTGLAYEQY

J gene: TRBJ1-5
V gene: TRBV7-9
CDR3 protein: ASSRGEFSNQPQH

J gene: TRBJ2-4
V gene: TRBV27
CDR3 protein: ASAGGAKNIQY

J gene: TRBJ2-1
V gene: TRBV12-3/TRBV12-4
CDR3 protein: ASSFRIDYNEQF

J gene: TRBJ2-5
V gene: TRBV12-3/TRBV12-4
CDR3 protein: ASSGTGETQY

J gene: TRBJ2-1
V gene: TRBV20-1
CDR3 protein: SARDGTGGSYNEQF

J gene: TRBJ2-3
V gene: TRBV7-2
CDR3 protein: ASSTREVKADTQY

J gene: TRBJ2-1
V gene: TRBV7-2
CDR3 protein: ASSLVVRNEQF

J gene: TRBJ2-4
V gene: TRBV3-1
CDR3 protein: ASSQGRREAKNIQY

J gene: TRBJ1-5
V gene: TRBV5-1
CDR3 protein: ASTDRGNQPQH

J gene: TRBJ2-2
V gene: TRBV20-1
CDR3 protein: SARGVNTGELF

J gene: TRBJ2-7
V gene: TRBV5-1
CDR3 protein: ASSADREIYEQY

J gene: TRBJ2-7
V gene: TRBV25-1
CDR3 protein: ASSSPAWTYEQY

J gene: TRBJ2-2
V gene: TRBV5-6
CDR3 protein: ASSLIWDLAGVFAGELF

J gene: TRBJ1-6
V gene: TRBV12-3/TRBV12-4
CDR3 protein: ASRPSGQVNSPLH

J gene: TRBJ2-2
V gene: TRBV7-3
CDR3 protein: ASSLKGWGTGELF

J gene: TRBJ1-5
V gene: TRBV3-1
CDR3 protein: ASSQGRQGNQPQH

J gene: TRBJ2-7
V gene: TRBV5-1
CDR3 protein: ASSPVTVPRYEQY

J gene: TRBJ1-2
V gene: TRBV20-1
CDR3 protein: SAGGGTTNYGYT

J gene: TRBJ2-4
V gene: TRBV20-1
CDR3 protein: SAPALAGGDELAKNIQY

J gene: TRBJ2-2
V gene: TRBV28
CDR3 protein: ASLKAGELF

J gene: TRBJ2-3
V gene: TRBV28
CDR3 protein: ASSLRFGTGGEFGRSTDTQY

J gene: TRBJ1-4
V gene: TRBV4-1
CDR3 protein: ASSQDYPRQSGEKLF

J gene: TRBJ1-4
V gene: TRBV9
CDR3 protein: ASSEGGARGNEKLF

J gene: TRBJ2-7
V gene: TRBV28
CDR3 protein: ASTDREGVYEQY

J gene: TRBJ1-5
V gene: TRBV5-1
CDR3 protein: ASSLGEPNQPQH

J gene: TRBJ2-2
V gene: TRBV30
CDR3 protein: AWSPTGELF